This TCR beta chain came from a study of blood T cell repertoires in COVID-19. Sequenced by immunoSEQ multiplex PCR; TCRdb stores in-frame clones only, minus some. The sample carries about 230,000 clones, less than 90% recorded once. V dropped 6 bases and J dropped 4; count of bases not matched to a gene: 5. Germline CDR1 MNHEY, CDR2 SVGAGI. This CDR3 contains 13 residues. The sequenced material came from peripheral blood. The gene calls are TRBV6-5 and TRBJ2-7; 8 positions match TRBD1. The receptor was isolated from a woman aged 65 to 85 with active or convalescent COVID-19. The CDR3 DNA sequence: TGTGCCAGCAGGAGGGACAGGACTTACGAGCAGTACTTC. This sequence encodes CASRRDRTYEQYF.